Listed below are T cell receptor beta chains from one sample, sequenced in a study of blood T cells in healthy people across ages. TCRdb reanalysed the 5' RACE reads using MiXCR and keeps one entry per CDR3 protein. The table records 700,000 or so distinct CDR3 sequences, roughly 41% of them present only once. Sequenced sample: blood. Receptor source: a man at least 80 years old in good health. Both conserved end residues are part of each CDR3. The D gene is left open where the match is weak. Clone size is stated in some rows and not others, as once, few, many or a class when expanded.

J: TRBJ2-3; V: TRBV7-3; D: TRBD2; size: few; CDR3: CTSSLDPRGGGTDTQYF; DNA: TGTACCAGCAGCTTAGACCCGCGGGGGGGCGGCACAGATACGCAGTATTTT
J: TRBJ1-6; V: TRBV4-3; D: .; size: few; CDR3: CASSQDNAPLHF; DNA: TGCGCCAGCAGCCAAGATAATGCACCCCTCCACTTT
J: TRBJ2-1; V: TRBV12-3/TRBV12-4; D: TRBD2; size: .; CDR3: CAGSGGGRGGYNEQFF; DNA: TGTGCCGGCAGTGGTGGCGGGCGGGGGGGTTACAATGAGCAGTTCTTC
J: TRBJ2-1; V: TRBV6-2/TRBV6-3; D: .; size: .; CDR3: CASSYTQGAYNEQFF; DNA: TGTGCCAGCAGTTACACCCAGGGAGCCTACAATGAGCAGTTCTTC
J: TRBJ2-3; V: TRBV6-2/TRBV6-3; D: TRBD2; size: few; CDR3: CASSPHSGRAGDTQYF; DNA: TGTGCCAGCAGTCCCCATAGCGGGAGGGCCGGAGATACGCAGTATTTT
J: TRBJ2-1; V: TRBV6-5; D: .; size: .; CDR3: CASSYSGYRIGTTRNERFF; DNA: TGTGCCAGCAGTTACTCAGGATATAGAATCGGGACCACACGCAATGAGCGGTTCTTC
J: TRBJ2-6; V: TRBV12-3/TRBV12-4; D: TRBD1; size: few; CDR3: CASSLDKRQGMTGANVLTF; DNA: TGTGCCAGCAGTTTAGATAAGAGACAGGGAATGACTGGGGCCAACGTCCTGACTTTC
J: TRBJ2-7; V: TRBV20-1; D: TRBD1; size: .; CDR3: CGAGTDRAYGSYEQYF; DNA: TGCGGTGCTGGGACAGACAGAGCTTACGGATCCTACGAGCAGTACTTC
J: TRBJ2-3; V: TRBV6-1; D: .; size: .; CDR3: CASTRELPDTQYF; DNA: TGTGCCAGCACCCGGGAGCTGCCAGATACGCAGTATTTT
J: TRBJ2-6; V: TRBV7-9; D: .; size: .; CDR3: CASSLWGFGANVLTF; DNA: TGTGCCAGCAGCTTGTGGGGGTTTGGGGCCAACGTCCTGACTTTC
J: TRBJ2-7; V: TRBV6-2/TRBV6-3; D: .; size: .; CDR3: CASSYIQGNYEQYF; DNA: TGTGCCAGCAGTTATATTCAGGGAAACTACGAGCAGTACTTC
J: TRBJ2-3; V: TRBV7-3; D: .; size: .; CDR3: CASSLSSGGGADTQYF; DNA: TGTGCCAGCAGCTTAAGTAGCGGAGGGGGGGCAGATACGCAGTATTTT
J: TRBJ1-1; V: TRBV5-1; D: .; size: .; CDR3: CASSLGYRDTEAFF; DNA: TGCGCCAGCAGCTTGGGTTACCGGGACACTGAAGCTTTCTTT
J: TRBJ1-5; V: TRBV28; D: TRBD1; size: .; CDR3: CASKWDRSYQPQHF; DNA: TGTGCCAGCAAGTGGGACAGGAGTTATCAGCCCCAGCATTTT
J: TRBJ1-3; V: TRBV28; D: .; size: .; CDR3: CASSRTAFRHTTYF; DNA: TGTGCCAGCAGTCGGACAGCTTTTCGGCACACCACATATTTT
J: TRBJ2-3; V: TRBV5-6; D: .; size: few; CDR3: CASSFGLSSPAQYF; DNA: TGTGCCAGCAGCTTCGGGCTATCCAGCCCAGCGCAGTATTTT
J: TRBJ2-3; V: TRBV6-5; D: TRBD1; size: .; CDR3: CASSYADRTGPRDTQYF; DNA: TGTGCCAGCAGTTATGCGGATAGGACAGGGCCTCGGGATACGCAGTATTTT
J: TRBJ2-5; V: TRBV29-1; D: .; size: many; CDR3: CSVEDGKTQYF; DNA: TGCAGCGTTGAAGATGGAAAGACCCAGTACTTC
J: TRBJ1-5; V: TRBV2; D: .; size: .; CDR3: CASGEAQYSGPQHF; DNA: TGTGCCAGCGGGGAGGCTCAGTACTCCGGGCCCCAGCATTTT
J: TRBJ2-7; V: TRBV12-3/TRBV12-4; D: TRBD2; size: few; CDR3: CASSPFAGDRAEQYF; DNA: TGTGCCAGCAGTCCGTTCGCGGGAGATCGGGCCGAGCAGTACTTC
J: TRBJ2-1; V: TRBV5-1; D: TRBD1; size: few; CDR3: CASSSQNRGNEQFF; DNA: TGCGCCAGCAGCTCTCAAAACAGGGGCAATGAGCAGTTCTTC
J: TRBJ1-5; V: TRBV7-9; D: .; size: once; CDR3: CAGSLQERQPQHF; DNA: TGTGCCGGCAGCTTGCAGGAAAGACAGCCCCAGCATTTT
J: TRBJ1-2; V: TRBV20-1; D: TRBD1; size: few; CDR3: CSASTGLEYGYTF; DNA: TGCAGTGCTTCGACAGGGCTCGAGTATGGCTACACCTTC
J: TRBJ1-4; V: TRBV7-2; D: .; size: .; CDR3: CASSLAGLGEKLFF; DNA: TGTGCCAGCAGCTTAGCAGGGCTCGGGGAAAAACTGTTTTTT
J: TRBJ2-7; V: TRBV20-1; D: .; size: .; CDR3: CSATAQAYEQYF; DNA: TGCAGTGCTACTGCTCAGGCTTACGAGCAGTACTTC
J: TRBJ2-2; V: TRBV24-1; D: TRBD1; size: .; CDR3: CATSDTGQGGTGELFF; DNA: TGTGCCACCAGTGATACTGGACAGGGGGGCACCGGGGAGCTGTTTTTT
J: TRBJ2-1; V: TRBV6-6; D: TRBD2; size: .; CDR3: CASSYRAGGYNEQFF; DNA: TGTGCCAGCAGTTATAGAGCGGGAGGGTACAATGAGCAGTTCTTC
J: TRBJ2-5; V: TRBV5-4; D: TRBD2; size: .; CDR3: CASSSGTSGVGGQETQYF; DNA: TGTGCCAGCAGCTCCGGGACTAGCGGGGTCGGGGGCCAAGAGACCCAGTACTTC
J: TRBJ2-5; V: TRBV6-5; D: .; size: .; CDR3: CASSQSTLGETQYF; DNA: TGTGCCAGCAGCCAGAGTACCCTGGGGGAGACCCAGTACTTC
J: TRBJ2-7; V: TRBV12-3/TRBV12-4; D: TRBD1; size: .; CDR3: CASSFEGTGPYEQYF; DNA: TGTGCCAGCAGTTTTGAGGGGACAGGGCCTTACGAGCAGTACTTC
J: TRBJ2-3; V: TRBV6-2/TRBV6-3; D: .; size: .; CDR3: CASSITRGDTQYF; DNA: TGTGCCAGCAGCATAACCCGCGGAGATACGCAGTATTTT
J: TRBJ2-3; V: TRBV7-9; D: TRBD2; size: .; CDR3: CASSPWTSGRRTDTQYF; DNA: TGTGCCAGCAGCCCTTGGACTAGCGGGAGGCGCACAGATACGCAGTATTTT